The T cell receptor beta chain under discussion was sequenced for a study of T-cell memory formation after mild COVID-19. Study-wide results and limits: CM and EM subsets held most contracting CD4+ clones; EMRA held CD8+ ones. Among clones peaking at day 37 in the second wave, SARS-CoV-2 specificity remained unconfirmed. Contracting clones from day 15 to 85 had balanced CD4/CD8; later expanders favoured CD4+.

Each CDR3 protein gets one entry after TCRdb re-called the 5' RACE reads with MiXCR. The table has 400,000 or so distinct CDR3 sequences, 15% to 20% seen once. This clonotype was counted many times. Its antigen is as yet unknown. Relative to the germline gene, one junction end is altered; a read error may explain this. This CDR3 region has 15 residues. CDR1 and CDR2 from the germline V gene are SGHRS and YFSETQ. The sequence was obtained from an adult woman who had mild COVID-19 (a few samples of this study predate the infection). Cell type and time point are not known. The sample was PBMCs or a T cell subset sorted from them (not recorded which). This rearrangement joins TRBV5-1 to TRBJ2-5; 13 bases line up with TRBD2. CDR3 DNA sequence: TGTGCCAGCAGCTCACTAGCGGGGGGGCAAGAGACCCAGTACTTC. Amino acids: CASSSLAGGQETQYF.